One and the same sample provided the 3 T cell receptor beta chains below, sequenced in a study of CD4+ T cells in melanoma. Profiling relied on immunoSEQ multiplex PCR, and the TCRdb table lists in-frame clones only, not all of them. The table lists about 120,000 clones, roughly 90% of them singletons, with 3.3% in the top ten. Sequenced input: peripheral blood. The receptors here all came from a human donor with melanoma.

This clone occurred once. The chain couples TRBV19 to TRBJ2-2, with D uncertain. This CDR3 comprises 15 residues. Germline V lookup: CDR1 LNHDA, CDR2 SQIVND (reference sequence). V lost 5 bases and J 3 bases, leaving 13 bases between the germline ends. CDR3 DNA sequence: TGTGCCAGTAGTTCACCCGGGCTACACACCGGGGAGCTGTTTTTT. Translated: CASSSPGLHTGELFF. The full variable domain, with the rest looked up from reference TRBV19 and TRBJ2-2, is DGGITQSPKYLFRKEGQNVTLSCEQNLNHDAMYWYRQDPGQGLRLIYYSQIVNDFQKGDIAEGYSVSREKKESFPLTVTSAQKNPTAFYLCASSSPGLHTGELFFGEGSRLTVL.

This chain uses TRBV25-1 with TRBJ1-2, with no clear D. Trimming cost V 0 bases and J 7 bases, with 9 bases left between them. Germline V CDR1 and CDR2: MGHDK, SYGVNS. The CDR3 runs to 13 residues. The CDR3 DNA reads TGTGCCAGCAGTGAATATATGAATACTGGCTACACCTTC. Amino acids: CASSEYMNTGYTF.

CDR3 residues: CASSLNGLATDTGELFF. In DNA, the CDR3 is TGTGCCAGCAGCTTAAATGGTTTGGCTACGGACACCGGGGAGCTGTTTTTT. The V gene is TRBV7-2, the J gene TRBJ2-2; D unresolved. The germline V gene has CDR1 SGHTA and CDR2 FQGNSA. The ends were cut back, 2 bases at V and 3 bases at J, with 16 bases in the middle. The CDR3 totals 17 residues.